The clone carrying this T cell receptor beta chain was detected ten times or more. What was amplified from RNA transcripts were TCR beta CDR3 regions. The HTBI primer set was used in a first-round RT-PCR of the TCR CDR3. TCRdb re-analysed the multiplex PCR reads in MiXCR, keeping a single row per CDR3 protein. The sample lists hundreds of thousands of distinct CDR3 sequences; about 15% were seen once. Extraction of PBMCs used around 9.6 ml of fresh peripheral blood. The germline gives CDR1 PRHDT, CDR2 FYEKMQ (reference sequence). The V gene lost 0 bases and the J gene lost 5 bases, with 16 bases spanning the gap. The CDR3 runs 16 residues. The sample comes from a study of T cells in Graves' hyperthyroidism and ophthalmopathy.

The rearrangement joins TRBV13 to TRBJ1-2; no definite D call. The sample was blood. The TCR sequence derives from a man younger than 35 with Graves' ophthalmopathy. The CDR3 sequence: CASSLGRGWGEYGYTF. The DNA for the CDR3 is TGTGCCAGCAGCTTAGGTCGCGGTTGGGGAGAATATGGCTACACCTTC.